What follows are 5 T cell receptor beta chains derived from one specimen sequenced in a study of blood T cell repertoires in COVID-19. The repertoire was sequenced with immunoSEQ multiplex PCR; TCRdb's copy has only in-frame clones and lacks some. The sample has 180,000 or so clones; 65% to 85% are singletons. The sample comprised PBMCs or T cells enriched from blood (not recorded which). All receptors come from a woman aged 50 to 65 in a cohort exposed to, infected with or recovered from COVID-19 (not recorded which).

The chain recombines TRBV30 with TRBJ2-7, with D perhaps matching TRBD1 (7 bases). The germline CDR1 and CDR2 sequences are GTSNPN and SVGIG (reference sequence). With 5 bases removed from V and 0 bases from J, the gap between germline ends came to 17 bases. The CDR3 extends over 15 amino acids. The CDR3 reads CAWGGKGAGSYEQYF. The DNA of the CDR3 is TGTGCCTGGGGAGGGAAGGGGGCCGGCTCCTACGAGCAGTACTTC. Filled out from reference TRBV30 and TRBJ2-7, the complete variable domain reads SQTIHQWPATLVQPVGSPLSLECTVEGTSNPNLYWYRQAAGRGLQLLFYSVGIGQISSEVPQNLSASRPQDRQFILSSKKLLLSDSGFYLCAWGGKGAGSYEQYFGPGTRLTVT.

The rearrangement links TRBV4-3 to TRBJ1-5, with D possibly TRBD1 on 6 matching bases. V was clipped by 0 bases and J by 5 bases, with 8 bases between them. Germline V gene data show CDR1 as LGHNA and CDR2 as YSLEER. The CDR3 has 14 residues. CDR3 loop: CASSQDEGDQPQHF. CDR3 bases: TGCGCCAGCAGCCAAGACGAGGGGGATCAGCCCCAGCATTTT.

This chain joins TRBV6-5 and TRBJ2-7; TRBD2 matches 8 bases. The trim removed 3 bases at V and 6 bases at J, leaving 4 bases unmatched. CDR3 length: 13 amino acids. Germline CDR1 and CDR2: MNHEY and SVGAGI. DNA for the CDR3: TGTGCCAGCAGTTATCTCCGGGGGGGCGAGCAGTACTTC. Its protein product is CASSYLRGGEQYF.

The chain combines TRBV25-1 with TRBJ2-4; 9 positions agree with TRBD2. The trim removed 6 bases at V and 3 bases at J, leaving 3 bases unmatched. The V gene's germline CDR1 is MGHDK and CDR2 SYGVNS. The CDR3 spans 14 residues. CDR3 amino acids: CASSAGGVKNIQYF. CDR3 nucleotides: TGTGCCAGCAGCGCGGGGGGGGTCAAAAACATTCAGTACTTC.

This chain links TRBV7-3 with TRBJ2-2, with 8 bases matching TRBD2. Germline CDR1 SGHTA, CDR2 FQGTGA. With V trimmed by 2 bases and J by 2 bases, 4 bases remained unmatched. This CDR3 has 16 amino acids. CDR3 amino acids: CASSLQTSANTGELFF. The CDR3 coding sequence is TGTGCCAGCAGCTTACAGACTAGCGCAAACACCGGGGAGCTGTTTTTT.